This T cell receptor beta chain derives from a study of PD-1 blockade in classical Hodgkin lymphoma. Every patient relapsed after autologous stem cell transplantation, and brentuximab vedotin exposure varied. TCRdb's copy holds only in-frame clones and misses some; the assay was immunoSEQ multiplex PCR. The sample shows 12,000 to 15,000 clones, just over 85% of them seen only once. Between the trimmed V and J ends, which lost 0 bases and 4 bases, there was a span of 12 bases. CDR3 length: 14 amino acids. Germline CDR1 GTSNPN, CDR2 SVGIG (reference sequence). As regards this clone: Its matching antigen is unknown.

Study findings and constraints: Reported baseline diversity: healthy donors highest, relapsed/refractory patients lowest. What drove the repertoire differences, possibly disease activity or prior therapy, has not been defined.

V gene TRBV30 combines with J gene TRBJ1-2; weak D call: TRBD1 (6 bases). The sequence derives from a human donor with classical Hodgkin lymphoma. The sequencing used peripheral blood mononuclear cells (PBMCs), collected at baseline. CDR3 nucleotides: TGTGCCTGGAGTGTACAGGGAGGAGCCTATGGCTACACCTTC. Amino acids: CAWSVQGGAYGYTF.